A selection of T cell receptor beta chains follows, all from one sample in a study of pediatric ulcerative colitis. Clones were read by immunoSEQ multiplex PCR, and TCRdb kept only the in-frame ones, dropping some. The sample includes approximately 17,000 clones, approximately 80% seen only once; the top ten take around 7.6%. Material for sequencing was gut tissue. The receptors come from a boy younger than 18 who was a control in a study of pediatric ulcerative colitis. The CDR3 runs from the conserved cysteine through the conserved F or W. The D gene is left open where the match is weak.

CDR3 protein: CASSFGDYGYTF; V gene: TRBV7-2; D gene: .
CDR3 protein: CASSQEPRQGTDTQYF; V gene: TRBV4-1; D gene: .
CDR3 protein: CASSLARGSFRDEQFF; V gene: TRBV5-1; D gene: .
CDR3 protein: CASSREEAGGFRTQYF; V gene: TRBV4-2; D gene: .
CDR3 protein: CASSYGGTDTEAFF; V gene: TRBV6-5; D gene: .
CDR3 protein: CSAFDRLGYTF; V gene: TRBV20-1; D gene: .
CDR3 protein: CASARTGRGLNTGELFF; V gene: TRBV19; D gene: .
CDR3 protein: CASSQEVGERNTIYF; V gene: TRBV4-1; D gene: .
CDR3 protein: CASRAGPSTDTQYF; V gene: TRBV5-1; D gene: TRBD2
CDR3 protein: CASSLLIPREQFF; V gene: TRBV5-1; D gene: .
CDR3 protein: CASSKSFRGQNTNYGYTF; V gene: TRBV7-2; D gene: .
CDR3 protein: CASSVGHGVTNEKLFF; V gene: TRBV9; D gene: .
CDR3 protein: CASSFAGLTEQYF; V gene: TRBV5-4; D gene: .
CDR3 protein: CASSLGTTYEQYF; V gene: TRBV6-5; D gene: .
CDR3 protein: CASSRTGDRETQYF; V gene: TRBV5-4; D gene: TRBD1
CDR3 protein: CASSLEGLADTDTQYF; V gene: TRBV5-6; D gene: TRBD2
CDR3 protein: CASSSWGMDRVGSDTQYF; V gene: TRBV28; D gene: TRBD1
CDR3 protein: CASSLSSGLQETQYF; V gene: TRBV28; D gene: .
CDR3 protein: CASSPSGAYYGYTF; V gene: TRBV7-3; D gene: .
CDR3 protein: CASSSNPGHDGYTF; V gene: TRBV7-2; D gene: .
CDR3 protein: CASSLPGQGSYEQYF; V gene: TRBV5-6; D gene: TRBD1
CDR3 protein: CASSSSPGTGTYNEQFF; V gene: TRBV7-6; D gene: TRBD1
CDR3 protein: CASSTDRSSGANVLTF; V gene: TRBV5-1; D gene: .
CDR3 protein: CASRADRGPPYEQYF; V gene: TRBV6-1; D gene: TRBD1
CDR3 protein: CASSQSVRLAGGGKNIQYF; V gene: TRBV23-1; D gene: .
CDR3 protein: CASSEVFRNTEAFF; V gene: TRBV2; D gene: .
CDR3 protein: CASSSNGGDTQYF; V gene: TRBV11-2; D gene: .
CDR3 protein: CAINGNTAPSGNTIYF; V gene: TRBV10-3; D gene: .
CDR3 protein: CASSLQAGELFF; V gene: TRBV5-1; D gene: .
CDR3 protein: CASSYDRGAEGYTF; V gene: TRBV6-6; D gene: .
CDR3 protein: CASRQGLANYGYTF; V gene: TRBV2; D gene: .
CDR3 protein: CASSGDRGQPQHF; V gene: TRBV6-1; D gene: TRBD1
CDR3 protein: CASSLQNTGELFF; V gene: TRBV5-1; D gene: .
CDR3 protein: CASSTGLGGYGYTF; V gene: TRBV6-6; D gene: .
CDR3 protein: CASSLAMADSGNTIYF; V gene: TRBV7-9; D gene: .
CDR3 protein: CASSIVGSVSTDTQYF; V gene: TRBV19; D gene: .
CDR3 protein: CASSLNGGRWDDTEAFF; V gene: TRBV5-1; D gene: .
CDR3 protein: CVSSYSQGYEQYF; V gene: TRBV6-6; D gene: .
CDR3 protein: CSGHGGNTEAFF; V gene: TRBV29-1; D gene: .
CDR3 protein: CASSVGKGQGPNNEQFF; V gene: TRBV6-1; D gene: TRBD1
CDR3 protein: CASSSGGSGRLTDTQYF; V gene: TRBV7-9; D gene: TRBD2
CDR3 protein: CASSGGSYTEAFF; V gene: TRBV7-6; D gene: .
CDR3 protein: CASSAGLRGTEAFF; V gene: TRBV19; D gene: .
CDR3 protein: CASIAGRLRMNTEAFF; V gene: TRBV2; D gene: .
CDR3 protein: CASSLDVSSYNEQFF; V gene: TRBV7-3; D gene: .
CDR3 protein: CASSGPSYEQYF; V gene: TRBV4-1; D gene: .
CDR3 protein: CASSLARTAEAFF; V gene: TRBV11-2; D gene: .
CDR3 protein: CASSSSGSQETQYF; V gene: TRBV19; D gene: TRBD2
CDR3 protein: CASRRRGTGELFF; V gene: TRBV14; D gene: .
CDR3 protein: CASTLQPGDTEAFF; V gene: TRBV6-4; D gene: .
CDR3 protein: CASSAGQGGYGYTF; V gene: TRBV10-2; D gene: TRBD1